The clone carrying this TCR beta chain was recorded only once. What it recognizes is unknown. The sample has other DNA sequences that encode this CDR3 too. The data derive from a study of fetal regulatory T cell absence and autoimmunity. Points from the study as a whole: Pancreas and cord blood did not differ much in TRB family usage.

The assay was run at survey level. Libraries were prepared by immunoSEQ multiplex PCR; TCRdb keeps only in-frame clonotypes and omits some of them. The sample holds more than 85,000 clones; about two thirds are singletons and the top ten take 1.5% to 2%. Trimming stripped 6 bases from V and 4 bases from J, with 7 bases between. CDR3 length equals 12 residues. Per germline, CDR1 SNHLY and CDR2 FYNNEI. This rearrangement joins TRBV2 to TRBJ2-1, with a weak D call TRBD1 (5 bases). This receptor was identified in a male donor with IPEX syndrome. The source material was pancreas tissue. The CDR3 DNA reads as TGTGCCAGCAGGGGGCGGTACAATGAGCAGTTCTTC. It encodes CASRGRYNEQFF.